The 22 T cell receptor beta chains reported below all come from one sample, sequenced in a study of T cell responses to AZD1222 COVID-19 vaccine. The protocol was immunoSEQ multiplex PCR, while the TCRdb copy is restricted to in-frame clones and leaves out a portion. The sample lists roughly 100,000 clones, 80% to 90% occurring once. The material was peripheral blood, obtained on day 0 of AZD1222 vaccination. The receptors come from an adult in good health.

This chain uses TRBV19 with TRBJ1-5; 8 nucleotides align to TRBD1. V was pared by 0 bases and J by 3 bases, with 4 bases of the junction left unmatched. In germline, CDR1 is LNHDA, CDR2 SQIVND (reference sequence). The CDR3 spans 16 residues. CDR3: CASSIEPTGVNQPQHF. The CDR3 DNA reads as TGTGCCAGTAGTATAGAACCGACAGGGGTCAATCAGCCCCAGCATTTT.

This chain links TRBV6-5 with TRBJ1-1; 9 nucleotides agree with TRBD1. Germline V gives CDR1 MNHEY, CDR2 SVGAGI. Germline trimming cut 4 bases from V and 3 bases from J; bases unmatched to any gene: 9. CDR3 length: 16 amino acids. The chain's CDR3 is CASSSSGTGSDTEAFF. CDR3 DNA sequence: TGTGCCAGCAGTTCGTCCGGGACAGGGTCGGACACTGAAGCTTTCTTT.

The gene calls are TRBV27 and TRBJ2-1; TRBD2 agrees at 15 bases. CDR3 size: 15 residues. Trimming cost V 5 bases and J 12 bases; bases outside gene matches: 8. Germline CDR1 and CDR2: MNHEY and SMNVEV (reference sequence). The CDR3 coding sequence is TGTGCCAGCAGTGGAGGACTAGCGGGGGGGCCAACGCAGTTCTTC. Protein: CASSGGLAGGPTQFF.

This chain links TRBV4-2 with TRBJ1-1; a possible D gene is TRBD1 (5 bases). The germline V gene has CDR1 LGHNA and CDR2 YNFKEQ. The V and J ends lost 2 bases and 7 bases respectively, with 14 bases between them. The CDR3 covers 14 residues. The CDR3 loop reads CASSQNRGPSEAFF. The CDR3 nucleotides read TGTGCCAGCAGCCAAAACCGGGGCCCGAGTGAAGCTTTCTTT.

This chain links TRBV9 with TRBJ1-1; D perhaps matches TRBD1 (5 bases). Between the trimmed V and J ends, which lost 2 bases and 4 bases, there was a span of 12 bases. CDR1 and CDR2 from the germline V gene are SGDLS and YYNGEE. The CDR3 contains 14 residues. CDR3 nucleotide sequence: TGTGCCAGCAGCGTTCGGGGGGTGAGCACTGAAGCTTTCTTT. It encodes CASSVRGVSTEAFF. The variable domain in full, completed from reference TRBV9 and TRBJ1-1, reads DSGVTQTPKHLITATGQRVTLRCSPRSGDLSVYWYQQSLDQGLQFLIQYYNGEERAKGNILERFSAQQFPDLHSELNLSSLELGDSALYFCASSVRGVSTEAFFGQGTRLTVV.

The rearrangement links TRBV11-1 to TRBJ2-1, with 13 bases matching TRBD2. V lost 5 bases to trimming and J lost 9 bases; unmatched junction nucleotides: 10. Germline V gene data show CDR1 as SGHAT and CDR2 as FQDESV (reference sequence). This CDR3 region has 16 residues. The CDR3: CASSLRTSGGPVEQFF. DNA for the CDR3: TGTGCCAGCAGCCTGAGGACTAGCGGGGGTCCCGTTGAGCAGTTCTTC.

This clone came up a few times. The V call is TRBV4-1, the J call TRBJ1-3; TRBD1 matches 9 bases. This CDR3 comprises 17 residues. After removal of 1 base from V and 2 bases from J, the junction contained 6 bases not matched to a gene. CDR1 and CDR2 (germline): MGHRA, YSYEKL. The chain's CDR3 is CASSQAQDRGTGNTIYF. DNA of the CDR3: TGCGCCAGCAGCCAAGCACAAGACAGGGGGACTGGAAACACCATATATTTT.

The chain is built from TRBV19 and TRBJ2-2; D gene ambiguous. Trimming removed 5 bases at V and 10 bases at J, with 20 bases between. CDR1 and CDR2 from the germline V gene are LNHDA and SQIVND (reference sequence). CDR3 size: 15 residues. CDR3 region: CASSVRPLIAQELFF. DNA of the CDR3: TGTGCCAGTAGTGTGCGGCCGTTGATAGCTCAGGAGCTGTTTTTT.

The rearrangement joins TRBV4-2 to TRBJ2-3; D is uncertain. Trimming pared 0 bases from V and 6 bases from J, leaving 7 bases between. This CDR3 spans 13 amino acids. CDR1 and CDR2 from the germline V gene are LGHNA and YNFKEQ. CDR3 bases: TGTGCCAGCAGCCAAGAGTTGAGGGATACGCAGTATTTT. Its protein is CASSQELRDTQYF.

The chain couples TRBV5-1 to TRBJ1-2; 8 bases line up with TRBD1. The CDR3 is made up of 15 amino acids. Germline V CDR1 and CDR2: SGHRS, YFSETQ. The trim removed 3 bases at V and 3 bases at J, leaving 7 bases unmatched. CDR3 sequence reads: CASSSRTGPDYGYTF. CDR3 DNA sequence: TGCGCCAGCAGCTCCCGGACAGGGCCAGACTATGGCTACACCTTC. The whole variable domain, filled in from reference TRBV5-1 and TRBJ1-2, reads KAGVTQTPRYLIKTRGQQVTLSCSPISGHRSVSWYQQTPGQGLQFLFEYFSETQRNKGNFPGRFSGRQFSNSRSEMNVSTLELGDSALYLCASSSRTGPDYGYTFGSGTRLTVV.

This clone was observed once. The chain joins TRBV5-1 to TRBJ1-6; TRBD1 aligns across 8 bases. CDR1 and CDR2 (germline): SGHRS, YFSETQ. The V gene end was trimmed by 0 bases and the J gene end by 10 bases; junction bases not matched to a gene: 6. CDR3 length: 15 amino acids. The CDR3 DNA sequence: TGCGCCAGCAGCTTGGAAGGGACAGGCTTCTCACCCCTCCACTTT. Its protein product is CASSLEGTGFSPLHF.

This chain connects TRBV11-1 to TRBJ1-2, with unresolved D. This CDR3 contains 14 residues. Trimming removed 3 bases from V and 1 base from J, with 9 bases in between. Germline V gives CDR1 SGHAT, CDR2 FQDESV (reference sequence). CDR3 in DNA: TGTGCCAGCAGCTTGGCCGGGAATAACTATGGCTACACCTTC. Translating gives CASSLAGNNYGYTF.

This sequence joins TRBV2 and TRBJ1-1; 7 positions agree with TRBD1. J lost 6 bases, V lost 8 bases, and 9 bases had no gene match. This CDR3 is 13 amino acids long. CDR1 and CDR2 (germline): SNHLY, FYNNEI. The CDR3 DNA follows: TGTGCCAGCCGGGGACAGCGGGAGGCTGAAGCTTTCTTT. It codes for CASRGQREAEAFF. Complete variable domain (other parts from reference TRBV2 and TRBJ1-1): EPEVTQTPSHQVTQMGQEVILRCVPISNHLYFYWYRQILGQKVEFLVSFYNNEISEKSEIFDDQFSVERPDGSNFTLKIRSTKLEDSAMYFCASRGQREAEAFFGQGTRLTVV.

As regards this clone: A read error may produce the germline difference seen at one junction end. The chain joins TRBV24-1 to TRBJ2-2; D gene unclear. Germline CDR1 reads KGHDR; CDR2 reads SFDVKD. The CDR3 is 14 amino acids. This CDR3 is CATSDSTITGELFF. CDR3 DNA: TGTGCCACCAGCGATTCGACCATAACCGGGGAGCTGTTTTTT.

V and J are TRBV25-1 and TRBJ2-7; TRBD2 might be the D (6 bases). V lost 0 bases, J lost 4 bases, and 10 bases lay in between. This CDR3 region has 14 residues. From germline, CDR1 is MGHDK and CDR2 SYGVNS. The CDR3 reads CASSEYIGGYEQYF. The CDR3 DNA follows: TGTGCCAGCAGTGAATATATCGGGGGATACGAGCAGTACTTC.

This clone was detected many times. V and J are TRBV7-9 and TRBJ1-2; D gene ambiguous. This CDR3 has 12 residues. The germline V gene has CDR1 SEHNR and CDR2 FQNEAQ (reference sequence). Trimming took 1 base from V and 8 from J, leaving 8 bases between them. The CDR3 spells CASSLGPQGYTF. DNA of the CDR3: TGTGCCAGCAGCTTAGGCCCTCAGGGCTACACCTTC.

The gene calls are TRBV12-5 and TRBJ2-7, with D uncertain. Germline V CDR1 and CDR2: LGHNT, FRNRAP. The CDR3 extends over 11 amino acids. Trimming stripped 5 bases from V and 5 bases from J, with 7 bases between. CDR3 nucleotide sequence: TGTGCTAGTGGTAAACACCACGAGCAGTACTTC. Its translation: CASGKHHEQYF.

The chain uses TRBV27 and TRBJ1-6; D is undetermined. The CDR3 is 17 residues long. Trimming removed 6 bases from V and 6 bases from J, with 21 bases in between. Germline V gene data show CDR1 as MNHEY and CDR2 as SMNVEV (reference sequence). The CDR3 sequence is CASSRTTPGLLNSPLHF. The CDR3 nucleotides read TGTGCCAGCAGCCGTACCACCCCCGGGCTGCTTAATTCACCCCTCCACTTT.

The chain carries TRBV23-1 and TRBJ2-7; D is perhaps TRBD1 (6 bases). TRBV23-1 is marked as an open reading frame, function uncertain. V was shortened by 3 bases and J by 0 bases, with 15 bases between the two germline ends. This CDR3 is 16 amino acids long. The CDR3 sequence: CASSQGARTSSYEQYF. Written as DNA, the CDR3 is TGCGCCAGCAGTCAGGGGGCGAGAACGAGCTCCTACGAGCAGTACTTC.

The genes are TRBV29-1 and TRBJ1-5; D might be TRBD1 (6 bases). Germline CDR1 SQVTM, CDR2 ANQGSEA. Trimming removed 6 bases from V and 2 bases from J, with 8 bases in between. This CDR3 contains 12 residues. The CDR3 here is CSVGGRNQPQHF. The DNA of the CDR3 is TGCAGCGTCGGGGGGCGCAATCAGCCCCAGCATTTT. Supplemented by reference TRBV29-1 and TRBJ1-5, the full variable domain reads SAVISQKPSRDICQRGTSLTIQCQVDSQVTMMFWYRQQPGQSLTLIATANQGSEATYESGFVIDKFPISRPNLTFSTLTVSNMSPEDSSIYLCSVGGRNQPQHFGDGTRLSIL.

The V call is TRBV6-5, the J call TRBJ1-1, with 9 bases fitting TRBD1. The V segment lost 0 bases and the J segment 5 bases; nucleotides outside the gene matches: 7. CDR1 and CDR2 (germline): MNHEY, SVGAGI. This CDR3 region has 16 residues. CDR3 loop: CASSYSGDREGTEAFF. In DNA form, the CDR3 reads TGTGCCAGCAGTTACTCGGGGGACAGGGAGGGGACTGAAGCTTTCTTT.

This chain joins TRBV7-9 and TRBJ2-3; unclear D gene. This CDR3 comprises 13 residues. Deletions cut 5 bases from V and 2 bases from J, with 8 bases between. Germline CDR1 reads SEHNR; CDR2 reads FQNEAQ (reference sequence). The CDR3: CASSRISTDTQYF. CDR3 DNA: TGTGCCAGCAGCCGTATCTCCACAGATACGCAGTATTTT.